This entry is about one T cell receptor (beta chain). Its cognate antigen has yet to be identified. The record has no base qualities; no much larger clone is one base away. This sample was included in a study of vaccination and CD4 T cells after COVID-19 (dated by TCRdb to the early 2020s). With respect to the entire study: In the convalescent cohort there were six males and four females, among whom were two Hispanic individuals, seven Caucasians, two Asians and one multiracial person. Each participant got two doses of either the Pfizer-BioNTech BNT162b2 vaccine (n=8) or the Moderna mRNA-1273 vaccine (n=2). Post-COVID blood samples were collected from convalescent patients a median of around 96 days after diagnosis, with a range of about 30 to 161 days. Post-vaccine blood samples were obtained a median of approximately 70 days after the second vaccine dose, with a range of about 12 to 241 days. Overlapping spike peptide pools from SARS-CoV-2 and from the common cold coronaviruses HCoV-NL63, HCoV-OC43 and HCoV-229E were used as culture stimuli. As controls, cultures received a CEFX viral epitope pool (the positive control), an HIV-1 Nef peptide pool (the negative control), or no peptide at all. The spike-specific CD4+ TCR repertoire was compared before and after mRNA vaccination in over nine COVID-19 convalescent patients and a handful of infection-naive healthy vaccine recipients. An earlier paper using these donors assessed, at the TCR clonotype level, memory CD4+ T cell crossreactivity between SARS-CoV-2 and common cold coronavirus spike proteins.

Inclusive of the bounding cysteine and phenylalanine, the CDR3 is 16 residues long. Only the CDR3 DNA is retained, 48 bases long and in frame from the first base. Reading the germline V gene gives CDR1 SGHVS and CDR2 FNYEAQ. Here V drops 5 bases and J drops 0 bases, and the junction holds 5 bases not matched to any gene. Library preparation employed PCR. TCR sequencing of DNA from cultured CD4+ T cells used the Oncomine TCR Beta short-read assay at the Johns Hopkins FTIC core. Genomic DNA was extracted from the cultured CD4+ T cells with the QIAamp micro DNA kit. Oncomine TCR Beta libraries made from cultured CD4+ T cells were pooled using unique dual indexes and sequenced on an Illumina iSeq 100. The study's processing was this. Non-productive sequences were filtered out, and CDR3s that did not start with C, did not end with F or W, or were shorter than 7 amino acids were discarded. Antigen-specific clonotypes were identified with the MANAFEST web application by comparing peptide-stimulated wells with reference and other culture wells. To be called positive, a clone needed an FDR below 0.05, an odds ratio above 5, and a productive frequency above 0.1% in at least two of three replicate wells. A clonotype counted as cross-reactive if it showed significant expansion both in the SARS-CoV-2 spike wells and in at least one common cold coronavirus spike condition. Similarity between CDR3 sequences was evaluated in R version 3.6.1 using Levenshtein distances (stringdist) and unrooted phylogenetic trees (ape). TCRdb reprocessing: public reads trimmed at Q25 with fastp, clones called with MiXCR, in-frame beta chains kept. Records with the same CDR3 protein are collapsed into one entry carrying the most frequent genes and DNA. The V and J calls here are based on TCRdb, not the publication. This sample is represented by roughly 8,000 distinct CDR3 sequences; 25% to 40% of them were singletons. The ten largest clones capture approximately 14% of the sample.

Beyond this particular receptor, the publication reports: The number of convalescent patients in the study was relatively small, and the study did not examine early timepoints following natural infection. In convalescent patients, nearly all vaccine-specific clones (304 of 307) were found to be mono-reactive for SARS-CoV-2 spike rather than cross-reactive with common cold coronaviruses. In convalescent patients, a median roughly 83% of post-vaccine SARS-CoV-2-reactive clones were detected only after vaccination, and vaccine-specific priming was suggested by this finding. Although the median number of SARS-CoV-2-reactive clonotypes went up from fewer than 25 after infection to 30 to 45 after vaccination, the increase was not significant.

The sample's treatment or condition label, in plain terms: approximately nine-day PBMC culture with coronavirus spike peptide pools or control peptides (ViraFEST assay). CD4+ T cells from unexposed donors were collected before the COVID-19 pandemic (2011-2018). The study used the ViraFEST assay, which expanded antigen-specific T cells with peptide pools and then identified expanded clonotypes by TCR sequencing. Each well held about 1.8 million PBMCs cultured with roughly 10 ug/ml peptide pools in IMDM containing around 5% human AB serum and roughly 9.3 IU/ml IL-2. On days 3 and 7, half of the culture medium was replaced with fresh IL-2-containing medium. Once the cells had been in culture for about 10 days, the EasySep CD4+ T cell isolation kit was used to isolate CD4+ T cells by negative selection. As far as cell numbers permitted, CD4+ T cells from unexposed donors were tested for reactivity against SARS-CoV-2 S and N as well as four spike pools from common cold coronaviruses. Ficoll-Paque Plus gradient centrifugation was used to isolate PBMCs from whole blood, and the isolated PBMCs were then either used fresh or cryopreserved at -140C. Culture conditions were generally each tested in triplicate wells. Leukapheresis product for the unexposed donors was purchased commercially.

The sequence came from a human donor in good health. The rearrangement combines TRBV7-6 with TRBJ2-2; 8 bases in the junction line up with TRBD1. The sample was CD4+ T cells from blood, cultured in vitro. CDR3 protein: CASSRGGQANTGELFF. The sequence in DNA is TGTGCCAGCAGCCGTGGGGGACAGGCGAACACCGGGGAGCTGTTTTTT.